This T cell receptor (beta chain) was identified in a study of T cells expressing NK-cell markers. This CDR3 comprises 16 residues. A 5'RACE template switching approach incorporating UMIs was used to make TCR beta cDNA. TCRdb reanalyzed the 5' RACE reads, giving one entry per CDR3 protein sequence and no DNA. The record lists roughly 450,000 distinct CDR3 sequences, of which the ten most abundant hold 1.4%. Sequencing input: blood T cells: a sorted CD56 or NKG2C T cell subset, CD4+ or CD8+ T cells, or bulk PBMC T cells (not recorded which). The receptor was isolated from a woman in her forties or fifties in good health. V gene TRBV12-3 or TRBV12-4 combines with J gene TRBJ2-3; the D gene TCRdb calls, TRBD1, cannot be checked with no DNA. The CDR3 sequence is CASSLVGSGPGDTQYF.